This TCR beta chain emerged from a study of blood T cell repertoires in COVID-19. Looking at the study overall: Material from acute and convalescent COVID-19 was sourced from the United States, Italy and Spain. In each case, the material was cDNA or gDNA derived from T cells, B-cell-depleted T cells, or PBMCs.

Original data processing: Amplified reference gene primers provided the basis for estimating nucleated cell counts. The assay was immunoSEQ multiplex PCR, and TCRdb's table has in-frame clones only and misses some. V and J calls and clone size are copied from that table; D and trimming were computed from the DNA. The profile shows 87,000 or so clones, 80% to 90% of them singletons. Trimming took off 9 bases at V and 7 bases at J, with 14 bases between the two ends. This CDR3 comprises 12 residues. From germline, CDR1 is SGHRS and CDR2 YFSETQ. This TCR came from a man aged 80 or over with acute or convalescent COVID-19. Source material: peripheral blood. The rearrangement uses TRBV5-1 and TRBJ2-1; perhaps TRBD1 as D (6 bases). CDR3 sequence reads: CATTGNWNEQFF. The CDR3, as DNA: TGCGCCACCACAGGGAACTGGAATGAGCAGTTCTTC.